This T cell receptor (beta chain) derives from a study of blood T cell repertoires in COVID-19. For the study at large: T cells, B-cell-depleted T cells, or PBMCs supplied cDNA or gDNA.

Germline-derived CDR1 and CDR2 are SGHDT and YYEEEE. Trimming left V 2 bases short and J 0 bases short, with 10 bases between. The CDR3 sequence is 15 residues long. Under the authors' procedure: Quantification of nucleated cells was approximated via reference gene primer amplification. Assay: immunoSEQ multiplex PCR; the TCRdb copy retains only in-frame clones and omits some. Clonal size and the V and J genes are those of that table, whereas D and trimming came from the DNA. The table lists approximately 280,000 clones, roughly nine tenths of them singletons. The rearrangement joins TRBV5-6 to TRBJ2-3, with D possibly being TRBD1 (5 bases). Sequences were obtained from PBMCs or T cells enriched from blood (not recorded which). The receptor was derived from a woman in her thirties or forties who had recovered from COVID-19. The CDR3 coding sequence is TGTGCCAGCAGCTTCCGACAGAGTAGCACAGATACGCAGTATTTT. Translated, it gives CASSFRQSSTDTQYF.